The clone carrying this T cell receptor (beta chain) was seen more than once but under ten times. Its specificity is not known. The CDR3 spans 13 residues. With 5 bases clipped from V and 10 bases from J, the junction kept 10 bases outside the gene matches. These data come from a study of T-cell memory formation after mild COVID-19. General study points: Later expanders leaned CD4+, whereas clones that contracted between day 15 and 85 were balanced CD4/CD8.

TCRdb processed the 5' RACE reads anew with MiXCR; each CDR3 protein has one entry. The profile shows about 410,000 distinct CDR3 sequences, over 15% of them singletons. Sequencing input: PBMCs or a T cell subset sorted from them (not recorded which). The receptor was isolated from a man younger than 30 who had mild COVID-19 (a few samples of this study predate the infection). Cell type and time point are not known. The V gene is TRBV12-3 or TRBV12-4, the J gene TRBJ1-2, with TRBD1 matching 7 bases. The CDR3 loop is CASSQDRYSVYTF. The DNA of the CDR3 is TGTGCCAGCAGTCAGGACAGGTATAGCGTCTACACCTTC.